The 7 T cell receptor beta chains listed next were all sequenced from one sample in a study of shared clonotypes between healthy human individuals (dated by TCRdb to 2020 to 2022). Library creation used the immunoSEQ multiplex PCR assay. Not all clones reach the TCRdb copy of this immuneACCESS table, which keeps in-frame sequences only. Checked studies attribute under half of the gap to unresolved V genes and leave the rest unexplained. The sample table shows some 900,000 clones, and 76% are seen once. The ten largest clones represent roughly 1.5% of the sample. Source material: memory CD4+ T cells sorted from blood. The sample's cell subset or site, from its label and the paper: CD45RA-negative fraction. These receptors were collected from a man younger than 30 in good health.

Concerning this clone itself: The sample has other DNA sequences that encode this CDR3 too. The J gene is TRBJ2-7, the V gene TRBV19; D may be TRBD1 (6 bases). V was cut by 1 base and J by 4 bases, with 8 bases left in between. The CDR3 covers 13 residues. Germline values: CDR1 LNHDA, CDR2 SQIVND (reference sequence). The DNA for the CDR3 is TGTGCCAGTAGTATAGGCAGGGGATACGAGCAGTACTTC. Protein: CASSIGRGYEQYF.

The chain recombines TRBV7-2 with TRBJ2-1; TRBD2 matches at 13 bases. Germline values: CDR1 SGHTA, CDR2 FQGNSA. V lost 5 bases to trimming and J lost 6 bases; unmatched junction nucleotides: 10. The CDR3 has 17 residues. In DNA, the CDR3 is TGTGCCAGCAGCCTCCAAGGCACTAGCGGGAGGGCCAATGAGCAGTTCTTC. Its protein is CASSLQGTSGRANEQFF.

This chain links TRBV6-1 with TRBJ1-4, with a possible D match to TRBD1 (5 bases). The CDR3 extends over 13 amino acids. Germline CDR1 is MNHNS and CDR2 is SASEGT. Trimming pared 5 bases from V and 5 bases from J, leaving 9 bases between. The CDR3, as DNA: TGTGCCAGCAGTATTGACAGAAATGAAAAACTGTTTTTT. This sequence encodes CASSIDRNEKLFF.

The chain is built from TRBV10-2 and TRBJ2-5; TRBD2 matches 9 bases. The germline V gene encodes CDR1 WSHSY and CDR2 SAAADI. With V trimmed by 10 bases and J by 5 bases, 8 bases remained unmatched. The CDR3 contains 13 residues. This chain's CDR3 is CATRAGGSETQYF. The DNA for the CDR3 is TGCGCCACCCGAGCGGGGGGAAGTGAGACCCAGTACTTC.

The rearrangement uses TRBV7-9 and TRBJ2-3; 9 bases match TRBD1. The germline V gene has CDR1 SEHNR and CDR2 FQNEAQ (reference sequence). The CDR3 has 13 amino acids. The V gene end was trimmed by 5 bases and the J gene end by 6 bases; junction bases not matched to a gene: 3. CDR3 amino acids: CASSRDRVDTQYF. The CDR3 nucleotides read TGTGCCAGCAGCCGGGACAGGGTGGATACGCAGTATTTT.

This chain joins TRBV2 and TRBJ1-2; D might be TRBD1 (5 bases). This CDR3 region has 15 residues. V was trimmed by 3 bases and J by 2 bases, leaving 13 bases between them. The V gene's germline CDR1 is SNHLY and CDR2 FYNNEI. CDR3 in amino acids: CASSDIGGRNYGYTF. The CDR3 DNA reads as TGTGCCAGCAGTGATATCGGGGGGAGAAACTATGGCTACACCTTC.

V and J are TRBV27 and TRBJ2-5; the D call may be TRBD1 or TRBD2 (5 bases each). The CDR3 length is 16 residues. V gave up 4 bases and J gave up 4 bases, with 19 bases separating them. The V gene's germline CDR1 is MNHEY and CDR2 SMNVEV (reference sequence). CDR3 in DNA: TGTGCCAGCAGTTCGGCGGTCCAGGGACGTGGAGAGACCCAGTACTTC. This encodes CASSSAVQGRGETQYF.